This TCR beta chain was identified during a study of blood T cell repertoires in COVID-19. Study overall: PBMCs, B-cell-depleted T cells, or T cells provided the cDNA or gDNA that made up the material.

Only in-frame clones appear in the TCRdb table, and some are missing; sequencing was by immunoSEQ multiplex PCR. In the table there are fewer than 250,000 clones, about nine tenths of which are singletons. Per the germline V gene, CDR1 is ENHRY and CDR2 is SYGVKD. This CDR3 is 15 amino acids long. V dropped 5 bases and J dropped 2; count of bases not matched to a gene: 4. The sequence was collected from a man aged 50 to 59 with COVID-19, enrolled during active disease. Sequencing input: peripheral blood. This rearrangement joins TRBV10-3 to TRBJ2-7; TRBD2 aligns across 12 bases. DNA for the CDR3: TGTGCCATCAGTCCACTAGCGGGGGGCACCTACGAGCAGTACTTC. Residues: CAISPLAGGTYEQYF.